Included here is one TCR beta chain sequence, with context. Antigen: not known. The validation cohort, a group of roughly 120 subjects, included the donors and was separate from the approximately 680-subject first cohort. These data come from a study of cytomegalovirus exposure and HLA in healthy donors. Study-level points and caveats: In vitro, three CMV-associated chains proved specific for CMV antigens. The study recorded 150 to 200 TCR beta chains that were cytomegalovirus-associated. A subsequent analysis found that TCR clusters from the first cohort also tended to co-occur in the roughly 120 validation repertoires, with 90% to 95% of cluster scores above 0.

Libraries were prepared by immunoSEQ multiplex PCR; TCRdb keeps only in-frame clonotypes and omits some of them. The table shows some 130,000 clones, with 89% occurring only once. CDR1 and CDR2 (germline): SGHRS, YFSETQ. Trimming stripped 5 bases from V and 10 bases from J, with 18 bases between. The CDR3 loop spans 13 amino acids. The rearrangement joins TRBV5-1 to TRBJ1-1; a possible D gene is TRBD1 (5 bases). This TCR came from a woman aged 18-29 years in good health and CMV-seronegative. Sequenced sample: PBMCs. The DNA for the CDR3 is TGCGCCAGCAGAAATCTATTGGGGGGTGGAGCTTTCTTT. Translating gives CASRNLLGGGAFF. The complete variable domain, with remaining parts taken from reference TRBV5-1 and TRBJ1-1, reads KAGVTQTPRYLIKTRGQQVTLSCSPISGHRSVSWYQQTPGQGLQFLFEYFSETQRNKGNFPGRFSGRQFSNSRSEMNVSTLELGDSALYLCASRNLLGGGAFFGQGTRLTVV.